This is a list of T cell receptor beta chains from one sample in a study of shared T cell receptors in the human thymus. The protocol was immunoSEQ multiplex PCR, while the TCRdb copy is restricted to in-frame clones and leaves out a portion. The table lists about 380,000 clones, 85% to 95% of them singletons. The sequencing sample was made of thymocytes. These TCRs come from a human donor. Each CDR3 is given without its conserved first and last residue. A D gene is named only where the DNA matches it firmly. Some rows mark clone size as missing; the rest say once, few, many or name a class of expanded clone.

size | J | D | V | CDR3
once | TRBJ1-5 | - | TRBV28 | ASSLWVPTDDQPQH
- | TRBJ2-7 | - | TRBV9 | ASSVAGRTVSYEQY
- | TRBJ1-5 | TRBD1 | TRBV28 | ASTVGGGDQPQH
- | TRBJ2-1 | TRBD1 | TRBV6-5 | ASSYRGRANEQF
- | TRBJ1-1 | TRBD1 | TRBV27 | ASRSTGGINTEAF
- | TRBJ2-7 | - | TRBV29-1 | SAGQSYEQY
- | TRBJ2-2 | - | TRBV7-9 | ASSSDTCTNTGELF
once | TRBJ1-1 | - | TRBV4-3 | ASSQDVQSRNTEAF
- | TRBJ2-1 | - | TRBV6-4 | ASSAQMLAPPSYNEQF
- | TRBJ2-7 | - | TRBV9 | ASSVDAPICYEQY
- | TRBJ2-5 | TRBD2 | TRBV5-1 | ASAEAGLYETQY
- | TRBJ2-5 | - | TRBV14 | ASSPGTRDPRQETQY
- | TRBJ2-1 | TRBD1 | TRBV6-4 | ASSRDRADNEQF
- | TRBJ2-3 | - | TRBV9 | ASTMGQGSTDTQY
- | TRBJ2-2 | TRBD2 | TRBV12-5 | ASGFVPAGGWTGELF
- | TRBJ2-3 | TRBD1 | TRBV25-1 | ASSEGTGADTQY
once | TRBJ2-1 | - | TRBV7-3 | ASSLHGPIQRAYNEQF
- | TRBJ1-4 | TRBD1 | TRBV28 | ASSLYQGAGEKLF
once | TRBJ1-4 | - | TRBV7-6 | ASSQNDRYLVGDREKLF
- | TRBJ1-5 | - | TRBV2 | ASREGTYSNQPQH
once | TRBJ2-7 | TRBD2 | TRBV28 | ASSTPRISGRPPVGPYEQY
once | TRBJ2-7 | - | TRBV19 | ASSRQGGSGYEQY
- | TRBJ1-4 | - | TRBV5-4 | ASSLGLRATNEKLF
- | TRBJ1-1 | - | TRBV29-1 | SVEDSYALTEAF
- | TRBJ2-5 | TRBD2 | TRBV28 | ATSGRAGTQY
- | TRBJ2-3 | TRBD1 | TRBV27 | ASSLIQGESDTQY
once | TRBJ2-7 | TRBD2 | TRBV4-3 | ASSQTPGGRTYEQY
- | TRBJ2-3 | TRBD1 | TRBV5-4 | ASSPGTGDDTQY
once | TRBJ2-1 | TRBD1 | TRBV4-3 | ASSQDSGGSYNEQF
once | TRBJ2-1 | - | TRBV4-1 | ASSHPGGTSYNEQF
- | TRBJ2-3 | TRBD2 | TRBV29-1 | SAGLAQDTQY
- | TRBJ2-1 | - | TRBV27 | ASSRGVRGPGPYNEQF
- | TRBJ2-7 | - | TRBV28 | ASSFSGEWSAGMESYEQY
- | TRBJ2-1 | TRBD1 | TRBV2 | ASSFDREANSNEQF
- | TRBJ1-2 | - | TRBV29-1 | SVAGQKKDGYT
- | TRBJ1-1 | - | TRBV6-5 | ASRETAGNTEAF
- | TRBJ1-2 | - | TRBV20-1 | SAIPGGYT
- | TRBJ2-2 | - | TRBV21-1 | ASSAGRGDTSHRDPGELF
- | TRBJ2-7 | - | TRBV5-1 | ASSPDRDGHEQY
- | TRBJ2-5 | TRBD1 | TRBV19 | ASKGTREGQGLGLETQY
- | TRBJ2-7 | - | TRBV2 | ASTQRASYEQY
- | TRBJ2-7 | TRBD2 | TRBV6-5 | ASRLGLAGSYEQY
- | TRBJ2-5 | - | TRBV7-2 | ASSPNKYQETQY
- | TRBJ2-7 | - | TRBV28 | AVQDPDYEQY
once | TRBJ2-1 | TRBD2 | TRBV6-4 | ASSGGLQDNEQF
- | TRBJ2-7 | TRBD2 | TRBV28 | ASSQRGGLSLEQY